Below, 31 T cell receptor beta chains from the same sample are listed, as sequenced in a study of technical replicates of blood from several donors. Sequencing was performed with immunoSEQ multiplex PCR; in TCRdb, only in-frame clones are kept and a portion is missing. Of about 54,000 clones in the sample, 94% were seen once. What was sequenced was T cells isolated from PBMCs. These receptors were collected from a human donor in good health.

The chain is built from TRBV7-9 and TRBJ1-5; possible D gene TRBD1, 6 bases. Trimming cost V 2 bases and J 6 bases, with 11 bases left between them. CDR1 is SEHNR, CDR2 FQNEAQ, per germline (reference sequence). The CDR3 sequence is 14 residues long. CDR3 in DNA: TGTGCCAGCAGCTTACGGGGGGCTAGTCAGCCCCAGCATTTT. This codes for CASSLRGASQPQHF.

The chain joins TRBV5-4 to TRBJ2-6; the match to TRBD2 covers 11 bases. The CDR3 extends over 19 amino acids. Trimming took 4 bases from V and 0 from J; bases not matched to a gene: 9. Germline CDR1 and CDR2: SGHNT and YYREEE (reference sequence). The CDR3 reads CASSPGTSGVFSGANVLTF. The CDR3 nucleotides read TGTGCCAGCAGCCCCGGGACTAGCGGTGTGTTCTCTGGGGCCAACGTCCTGACTTTC. The variable domain in full, completed from reference TRBV5-4 and TRBJ2-6, reads ETGVTQSPTHLIKTRGQQVTLRCSSQSGHNTVSWYQQALGQGPQFIFQYYREEENGRGNFPPRFSGLQFPNYSSELNVNALELDDSALYLCASSPGTSGVFSGANVLTFGAGSRLTVL.

This sequence joins TRBV11-2 and TRBJ2-7, with a possible D match to TRBD1 (6 bases). Trimming stripped 2 bases from V and 2 bases from J, with 16 bases between. Germline CDR1 is SGHAT and CDR2 is FQNNGV. There are 16 residues in the CDR3. CDR3: CASSLWLGNRAYEQYF. The CDR3 nucleotides read TGTGCCAGCAGCTTATGGCTGGGAAACAGGGCCTACGAGCAGTACTTC.

The chain couples TRBV7-6 to TRBJ1-5; D not certain. Germline V gives CDR1 SGHVS, CDR2 FNYEAQ. V lost 1 base, J lost 10 bases, and 11 bases lay in between. The CDR3 covers 13 residues. CDR3 loop: CASSLGRSGPQHF. CDR3 in DNA: TGTGCCAGCAGCTTAGGGCGGTCGGGTCCCCAGCATTTT.

This sequence joins TRBV11-3 and TRBJ1-6, with 9 bases aligning to TRBD1. Looked up from germline, CDR1 is SGHNT and CDR2 is YENEEA. Unmatched junction bases numbered 5, after V lost 5 bases and J lost 9 bases. The CDR3 covers 14 residues. As DNA, the CDR3 is TGTGCCAGCAGCCCAACAGGGGGCAGTTCACCCCTCCACTTT. This gives the protein CASSPTGGSSPLHF.

The V and J genes are TRBV18 and TRBJ1-4; D is undetermined. V lost 0 bases and J 4 bases, leaving 21 bases between the germline ends. The CDR3 covers 19 residues. Per germline, CDR1 KGHSH and CDR2 LQKENI. As DNA, the CDR3 is TGTGCCAGCTCACCACCTTTACGGACTACCAAGCCTCATAATGAAAAACTGTTTTTT. This gives the protein CASSPPLRTTKPHNEKLFF.

The V gene is TRBV28, the J gene TRBJ1-4; maybe TRBD1 (5 bases). Germline loops: CDR1 MDHEN, CDR2 SYDVKM. The ends were cut back, 4 bases at V and 7 bases at J, with 13 bases in the middle. CDR3 length: 14 residues. CDR3 nucleotides: TGTGCCAGCAGTTCGGGGGGGGACTTTGAAAAACTGTTTTTT. This gives the protein CASSSGGDFEKLFF.

This chain joins TRBV11-1 and TRBJ2-1, with unresolved D. Trimming took 1 base from V and 7 from J, leaving 8 bases between them. The V gene's germline CDR1 is SGHAT and CDR2 FQDESV (reference sequence). The CDR3 spans 13 residues. The DNA for the CDR3 is TGTGCCAGCAGCTTAGATCTAGTAAATGAGCAGTTCTTC. This gives the protein CASSLDLVNEQFF.

The V and J genes are TRBV11-2 and TRBJ2-7, with 8 bases identical to TRBD1. V shed 7 bases, J shed 6 bases, and the junction held 5 bases outside the gene matches. The CDR3 spans 12 residues. Germline values: CDR1 SGHAT, CDR2 FQNNGV. The CDR3 reads CASTRTGSEQYF. In DNA form, the CDR3 reads TGTGCCAGCACCAGGACAGGGAGCGAGCAGTACTTC.

The J gene is TRBJ1-5, the V gene TRBV7-9; TRBD1 might be the D (6 bases). Trimming cost V 5 bases and J 0 bases, with 14 bases left between them. The germline CDR1 and CDR2 sequences are SEHNR and FQNEAQ (reference sequence). This CDR3 has 16 amino acids. The CDR3 bases are TGTGCCAGCAGCCCGGCAGGGGCTGATAGCAATCAGCCCCAGCATTTT. Translated, it gives CASSPAGADSNQPQHF.

The chain uses TRBV5-6 and TRBJ1-3; 7 positions agree with TRBD1. From germline, CDR1 is SGHDT and CDR2 YYEEEE. V trimming: 0 bases; J trimming: 0 bases; junction bases outside the gene matches: 6. CDR3 length equals 17 residues. The chain's CDR3 is CASSLEGQGGSGNTIYF. CDR3 nucleotide sequence: TGTGCCAGCAGCTTGGAAGGGCAGGGGGGCTCTGGAAACACCATATATTTT.

The rearrangement joins TRBV14 to TRBJ2-7; TRBD2 aligns across 11 bases. Germline CDR1 reads SGHDN; CDR2 reads FVKESK. CDR3 length: 15 residues. V shed 4 bases, J shed 3 bases, and the junction held 5 bases outside the gene matches. As DNA, the CDR3 is TGTGCCAGCAGCCCTACTAGCGGGAGACGCTACGAGCAGTACTTC. This encodes CASSPTSGRRYEQYF.

The rearrangement links TRBV7-8 to TRBJ1-6; TRBD1 might be the D (6 bases). CDR1 and CDR2 from the germline V gene are SGHVS and FQNEAQ. The CDR3 consists of 15 residues. The germline V and J ends were trimmed by 5 bases and 4 bases, with 12 bases remaining between them. CDR3 DNA: TGTGCCAGCAGCGGGACGACAGGATATAATTCACCCCTCCACTTT. Translated, it gives CASSGTTGYNSPLHF.

V gene TRBV7-9 combines with J gene TRBJ1-3; no firm D call. This CDR3 comprises 13 residues. From germline, CDR1 is SEHNR and CDR2 FQNEAQ (reference sequence). V shed 10 bases and J shed 2 bases, with 12 bases lying between them. The CDR3 bases are TGTGCCACCCTCGGGGTCCCTGGAAACACCATATATTTT. It encodes CATLGVPGNTIYF.

The chain uses TRBV28 and TRBJ2-7; 9 bases agree with TRBD2. This CDR3 comprises 16 residues. Trimming cost V 3 bases and J 7 bases; bases outside gene matches: 13. CDR1 MDHEN and CDR2 SYDVKM come from the germline V gene. CDR3 sequence reads: CASSLARSAGGWEQYF. Written as DNA, the CDR3 is TGTGCCAGCAGTTTGGCAAGGTCAGCGGGAGGTTGGGAGCAGTACTTC.

The rearrangement uses TRBV5-6 and TRBJ1-2; the match to TRBD1 covers 8 bases. Trimming took 0 bases from V and 3 from J; bases not matched to a gene: 7. Germline loops: CDR1 SGHDT, CDR2 YYEEEE. The CDR3 spans 16 residues. CDR3 in DNA: TGTGCCAGCAGCTTGGAAGTCCAGGGGGCCGACTATGGCTACACCTTC. Protein product: CASSLEVQGADYGYTF.

This sequence joins TRBV5-4 and TRBJ1-2; D is unclear. Trimming cost V 4 bases and J 6 bases, with 16 bases left between them. Germline CDR1 reads SGHNT; CDR2 reads YYREEE (reference sequence). CDR3 size: 14 residues. The CDR3 loop is CASSIPGGTNGYTF. The CDR3 DNA reads TGTGCCAGCAGCATACCGGGAGGTACTAATGGCTACACCTTC. Supplemented by reference TRBV5-4 and TRBJ1-2, the full variable domain reads ETGVTQSPTHLIKTRGQQVTLRCSSQSGHNTVSWYQQALGQGPQFIFQYYREEENGRGNFPPRFSGLQFPNYSSELNVNALELDDSALYLCASSIPGGTNGYTFGSGTRLTVV.

The chain employs TRBV13 and TRBJ1-6; perhaps TRBD1 as D (5 bases). The CDR3 spans 17 residues. CDR1 PRHDT and CDR2 FYEKMQ come from the germline V gene (reference sequence). With 9 bases removed from V and 7 bases from J, the gap between germline ends came to 25 bases. As DNA, the CDR3 is TGTGCCAGTTCCCCCCGGCAATCGACGGGGGGAAATTCACCCCTCCACTTT. As protein: CASSPRQSTGGNSPLHF.

The rearrangement uses TRBV5-1 and TRBJ2-7, with 11 bases lining up with TRBD2. CDR3 length equals 14 residues. V was clipped by 3 bases and J by 3 bases; unmatched bases: 2. CDR1 SGHRS and CDR2 YFSETQ come from the germline V gene. CDR3 loop: CASSSGTSGYEQYF. In DNA form, the CDR3 reads TGCGCCAGCAGCTCCGGGACTAGCGGCTACGAGCAGTACTTC.

The chain combines TRBV13 with TRBJ2-3; possible D gene TRBD2, 5 bases. Trimming removed 4 bases at V and 3 bases at J, with 17 bases between. Germline V lookup: CDR1 PRHDT, CDR2 FYEKMQ (reference sequence). This CDR3 spans 16 amino acids. CDR3 region: CASSSPLAVGTDTQYF. The CDR3 bases are TGTGCCAGCAGCTCCCCTCTAGCTGTAGGTACAGATACGCAGTATTTT.

V and J are TRBV11-2 and TRBJ1-2; possible D gene TRBD1, 5 bases. Germline V gene lookup returns CDR1 SGHAT and CDR2 FQNNGV. The V gene lost 3 bases and the J gene lost 3 bases, with 17 bases spanning the gap. The CDR3 runs to 16 residues. The CDR3 sequence: CASSLPETVYYYGYTF. In DNA form, the CDR3 reads TGTGCCAGCAGCTTGCCAGAGACAGTCTATTACTATGGCTACACCTTC.

V and J are TRBV12-5 and TRBJ2-7; 10 bases fit TRBD1. With 5 bases clipped from V and 2 bases from J, the junction kept 3 bases outside the gene matches. This CDR3 has 14 amino acids. Germline V CDR1 and CDR2: LGHNT, FRNRAP. The CDR3 region is CASGPGQGTYEQYF. Written as DNA, the CDR3 is TGTGCTAGTGGTCCGGGACAGGGGACCTACGAGCAGTACTTC.

J is TRBJ2-7 and V is TRBV6-5; 11 bases are a match to TRBD1. The CDR3 contains 16 residues. Per germline, CDR1 MNHEY and CDR2 SVGAGI. V shed 6 bases, J shed 7 bases, and the junction held 14 bases outside the gene matches. The CDR3 nucleotides are TGTGCCAGCAGCTACATCCCGGGACAGGGGGACGTTGAGCAGTACTTC. Translation gives CASSYIPGQGDVEQYF.

The V gene is TRBV28, the J gene TRBJ2-1; TRBD1 agrees at 11 bases. The V segment lost 6 bases and the J segment 8 bases; nucleotides outside the gene matches: 9. CDR1 MDHEN and CDR2 SYDVKM come from the germline V gene. The CDR3 spans 15 residues. Here the CDR3 DNA reads TGTGCCAGCAGCAGGGGACAGGGGGTAATGTATGAGCAGTTCTTC. This encodes CASSRGQGVMYEQFF. The full variable domain, rest sourced from reference TRBV28 and TRBJ2-1, is DVKVTQSSRYLVKRTGEKVFLECVQDMDHENMFWYRQDPGLGLRLIYFSYDVKMKEKGDIPEGYSVSREKKERFSLILESASTNQTSMYLCASSRGQGVMYEQFFGPGTRLTVL.

This clone was picked up one time. The chain carries TRBV7-8 and TRBJ2-4, with 9 nucleotides matching TRBD2. CDR1 is SGHVS, CDR2 FQNEAQ, per germline. The CDR3 is made up of 17 amino acids. V was clipped by 0 bases and J by 1 base; unmatched bases: 4. This chain's CDR3 is CASSLAGSGGAKNIQYF. For the CDR3, the DNA is TGTGCCAGCAGCTTAGCTGGCAGCGGGGGGGCCAAAAACATTCAGTACTTC.

The chain uses TRBV28 and TRBJ2-7, with D uncertain. The CDR3 totals 13 residues. The germline V gene has CDR1 MDHEN and CDR2 SYDVKM. The V and J ends lost 6 bases and 6 bases respectively, with 15 bases between them. The CDR3 sequence: CASRRSDFFEQYF. CDR3 sequence (DNA): TGTGCCAGCAGAAGATCCGACTTTTTCGAGCAGTACTTC.

This clone was observed once. This chain links TRBV9 with TRBJ1-1; D is possibly TRBD1 (6 bases). V was pared by 0 bases and J by 6 bases, with 12 bases between. The germline gives CDR1 SGDLS, CDR2 YYNGEE. The CDR3 contains 14 residues. This chain's CDR3 is CASSVEGVHAEAFF. The DNA for the CDR3 is TGTGCCAGCAGCGTAGAGGGGGTTCATGCTGAAGCTTTCTTT.

The genes are TRBV28 and TRBJ1-4, with D unclear. V lost 1 base, J lost 0 bases, and 9 bases lay in between. CDR3 length equals 16 residues. Germline V gives CDR1 MDHEN, CDR2 SYDVKM. The CDR3, as DNA: TGTGCCAGCAGTTTATTCGGGTTTGCAACTAATGAAAAACTGTTTTTT. Amino acids: CASSLFGFATNEKLFF. The whole variable domain, filled in from reference TRBV28 and TRBJ1-4, reads DVKVTQSSRYLVKRTGEKVFLECVQDMDHENMFWYRQDPGLGLRLIYFSYDVKMKEKGDIPEGYSVSREKKERFSLILESASTNQTSMYLCASSLFGFATNEKLFFGSGTQLSVL.

The rearrangement joins TRBV10-1 to TRBJ1-1, with TRBD1 matching over 7 bases. The CDR3 has 13 amino acids. Germline values: CDR1 WNHNN, CDR2 SYGVQD (reference sequence). J lost 6 bases, V lost 5 bases, and 6 bases had no gene match. The CDR3 loop is CASSITGDAEAFF. CDR3 nucleotide sequence: TGCGCCAGCAGTATAACAGGGGATGCTGAAGCTTTCTTT.

J is TRBJ2-1 and V is TRBV9; 10 bases align to TRBD1. J was trimmed by 6 bases and V by 4 bases; bases with no gene match: 10. The V gene's germline CDR1 is SGDLS and CDR2 YYNGEE. This CDR3 region has 16 residues. This chain's CDR3 is CASSPPGTGAFNEQFF. As DNA, the CDR3 is TGTGCCAGCAGCCCCCCCGGGACAGGGGCCTTCAATGAGCAGTTCTTC.

About this clone itself: The same CDR3 also results from other DNA sequences found in this sample. The J gene is TRBJ1-1, the V gene TRBV5-6, with D possibly being TRBD1 (6 bases). The germline V gene encodes CDR1 SGHDT and CDR2 YYEEEE. CDR3 length: 16 residues. V dropped 2 bases and J dropped 6 bases, with 20 bases sitting between them. The CDR3 DNA is TGTGCCAGCAGCTTCCCCACGAGGGGGGGACACGCTGAAGCTTTCTTT. Its protein product is CASSFPTRGGHAEAFF.